The 10 T cell receptor beta chains listed next were all sequenced from one sample in a study of early T cells in non-severe SARS-CoV-2 infection. Using its own MiXCR run on the 5' RACE reads, TCRdb lists one record per CDR3 protein. The sample yields fewer than 60,000 distinct CDR3 sequences, around 9.6% seen once. Sample: whole blood, taken at baseline. These receptor sequences come from an adult who was a healthcare worker with PCR-confirmed SARS-CoV-2 infection or an uninfected control (not recorded which).

This clonotype was counted many times. The rearrangement joins TRBV6-1 to TRBJ2-5, with a weak D call TRBD2 (7 bases). The germline V gene encodes CDR1 MNHNS and CDR2 SASEGT. V lost 2 bases, J lost 4 bases, and 17 bases lay in between. There are 16 residues in the CDR3. Here the CDR3 DNA reads TGTGCCAGCAGTGAATACGGGGGGCGGCGTCTAGAGACCCAGTACTTC. Protein: CASSEYGGRRLETQYF.

The chain employs TRBV20-1 and TRBJ1-1, with TRBD1 identical over 8 bases. The V gene's germline CDR1 is DFQATT and CDR2 SNEGSKA (reference sequence). The CDR3 loop spans 14 amino acids. The trim removed 5 bases at V and 5 bases at J, leaving 10 bases unmatched. The CDR3 DNA is TGCAGTGCTCCCCCCCTACAGGGGGTTACTGAAGCTTTCTTT. This encodes CSAPPLQGVTEAFF.

This clonotype was recorded many times. The chain has TRBV18 and TRBJ1-2; 8 positions agree with TRBD1. Germline lookup yields CDR1 KGHSH and CDR2 LQKENI. J was trimmed by 4 bases and V by 3 bases; bases with no gene match: 10. This CDR3 contains 16 residues. The DNA of the CDR3 is TGTGCCAGCTCACCTTCCGGGACAGGAACCTCCTATGGCTACACCTTC. Translated: CASSPSGTGTSYGYTF.

Here the CDR3 reads CASSASPNTEAFF. The CDR3 DNA sequence: TGCGCCAGCAGCGCCAGCCCGAACACTGAAGCTTTCTTT. The rearrangement joins TRBV5-1 to TRBJ1-1; D gene ambiguous. V gave up 4 bases and J gave up 1 base, with 8 bases separating them. CDR3 length: 13 residues. Per germline, CDR1 SGHRS and CDR2 YFSETQ.

The chain combines TRBV6-5 with TRBJ2-3; D is uncertain. Trimming cost V 7 bases and J 1 base, with 12 bases left between them. This CDR3 region has 14 residues. Germline CDR1 and CDR2: MNHEY and SVGAGI. CDR3 residues: CASTGRPGTDTQYF. The CDR3 DNA reads TGTGCCAGCACAGGCAGGCCCGGCACAGATACGCAGTATTTT.

This clonotype showed up just a few times. The chain recombines TRBV7-2 with TRBJ2-7; 9 bases map to TRBD1. The CDR3 extends over 15 amino acids. J was trimmed by 0 bases and V by 5 bases; bases with no gene match: 5. CDR1 is SGHTA, CDR2 FQGNSA, per germline. The CDR3, as DNA: TGTGCCAGCAGCGCCCGGGACAGGGCCTCCTACGAGCAGTACTTC. It codes for CASSARDRASYEQYF.

This clonotype was counted a few times. Here the CDR3 reads CASGDSGVPSTDTQYF. CDR3 nucleotides: TGTGCCAGCGGGGATAGCGGGGTTCCTAGCACAGATACGCAGTATTTT. The chain is built from TRBV2 and TRBJ2-3; 8 bases fit TRBD2. CDR1 is SNHLY, CDR2 FYNNEI, per germline. V shed 8 bases, J shed 0 bases, and the junction held 10 bases outside the gene matches. CDR3 size: 16 residues.

This clonotype was seen a handful of times. The rearrangement uses TRBV29-1 and TRBJ2-7, with D perhaps matching TRBD2 (6 bases). Germline assignment: CDR1 SQVTM and CDR2 ANQGSEA. Trimming stripped 4 bases from V and 7 bases from J, with 17 bases between. The CDR3 is 13 residues long. The CDR3 nucleotides are TGCAGCGTTGCCGGGACGGACGGAGGGGAGCAGTACTTC. Its translation is CSVAGTDGGEQYF.

The genes are TRBV28 and TRBJ2-1; TRBD1 matches at 7 bases. Germline CDR1 and CDR2: MDHEN and SYDVKM. This CDR3 is 16 amino acids long. J lost 0 bases, V lost 3 bases, and 5 bases had no gene match. CDR3 region: CASSFSSGGSYNEQFF. CDR3 in DNA: TGTGCCAGCAGTTTCTCTTCAGGGGGCTCCTACAATGAGCAGTTCTTC.

This clonotype showed up just a few times. V and J are TRBV4-1 and TRBJ2-7, with 11 positions matching TRBD2. Germline V gene data show CDR1 as MGHRA and CDR2 as YSYEKL. Trimming at V came to 3 bases and at J to 4 bases, leaving 2 bases not matched to a gene. The CDR3 sequence is 14 residues long. CDR3: CASSHTSGSYEQYF. The CDR3 nucleotides read TGCGCCAGCAGCCATACTAGCGGGAGTTACGAGCAGTACTTC.